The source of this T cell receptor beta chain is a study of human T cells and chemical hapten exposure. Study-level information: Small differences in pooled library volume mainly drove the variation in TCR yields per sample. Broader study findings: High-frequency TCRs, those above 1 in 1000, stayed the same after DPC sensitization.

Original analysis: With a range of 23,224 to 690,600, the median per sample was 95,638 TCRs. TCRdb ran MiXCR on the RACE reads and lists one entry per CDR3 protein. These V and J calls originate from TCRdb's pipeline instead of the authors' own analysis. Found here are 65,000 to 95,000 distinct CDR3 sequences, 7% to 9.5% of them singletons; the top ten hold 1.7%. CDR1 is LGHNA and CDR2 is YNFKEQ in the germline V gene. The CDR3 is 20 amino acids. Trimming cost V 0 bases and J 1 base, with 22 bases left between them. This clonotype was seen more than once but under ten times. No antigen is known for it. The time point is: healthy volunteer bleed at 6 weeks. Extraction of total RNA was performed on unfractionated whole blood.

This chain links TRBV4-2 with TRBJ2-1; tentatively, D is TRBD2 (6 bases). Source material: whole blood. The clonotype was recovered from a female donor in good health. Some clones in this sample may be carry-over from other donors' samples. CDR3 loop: CASSQELLGGSGGSYNEQFF. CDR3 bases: TGTGCCAGCAGCCAAGAGCTATTAGGCGGGTCCGGGGGATCCTACAATGAGCAGTTCTTC.